This T cell receptor beta chain originates from a study of tissue T cells after allogeneic stem cell transplantation. Germline V gene lookup returns CDR1 MSHET and CDR2 SYDVDS. V shed 2 bases and J 2 bases; nucleotides not matched to a gene: 0. The CDR3 totals 14 residues. For this clone: The antigen remains undetermined. Gene names and germline refer to mouse. The DNA ends 1 residue before the CDR3 does, and the rest of the CDR3 is filled in from the germline J gene.

Some clones are missing from TCRdb's copy, which holds only in-frame ones; the method was immunoSEQ multiplex PCR. The table shows more than 20,000 clones, with over 60% occurring only once. Whole-study findings and limits: Motif-based clustering found tissue-specific repertoire signatures shared across patients, though few clones were shared. In patients and mice, blood and spleen missed much of tissue repertoire. Anatomically similar tissues had similar TCR repertoires within each patient. Some tissue clones might be persisting host cells; their alloreactivity or antigen specificity was not determined.

The sample consisted of spleen. The chain carries TRBV29 and TRBJ2-1, with TRBD1 matching 7 bases. The source of this sequence is a female BALB/c mouse in good health. Strain haplotype at MHC: H2-d. The CDR3 DNA, read in part, is TGTGCTAGCAGTTTACAGGGGGACTATGCTGAGCAGTTC. Amino acids: CASSLQGDYAEQF. The entire CDR3 reads CASSLQGDYAEQFF.